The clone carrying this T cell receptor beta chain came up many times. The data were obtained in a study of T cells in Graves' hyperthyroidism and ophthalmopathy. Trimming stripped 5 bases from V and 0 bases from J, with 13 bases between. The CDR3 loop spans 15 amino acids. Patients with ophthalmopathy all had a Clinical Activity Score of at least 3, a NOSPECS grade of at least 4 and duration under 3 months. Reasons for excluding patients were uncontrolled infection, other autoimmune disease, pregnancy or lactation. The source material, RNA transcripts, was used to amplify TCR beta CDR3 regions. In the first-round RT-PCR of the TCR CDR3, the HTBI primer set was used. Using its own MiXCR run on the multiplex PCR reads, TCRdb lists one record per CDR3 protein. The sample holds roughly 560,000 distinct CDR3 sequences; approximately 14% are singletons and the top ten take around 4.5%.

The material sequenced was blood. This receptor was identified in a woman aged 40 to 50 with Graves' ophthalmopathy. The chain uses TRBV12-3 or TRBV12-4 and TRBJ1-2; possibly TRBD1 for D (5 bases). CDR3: CASSMGVRTNYGYTF. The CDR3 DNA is TGTGCCAGCAGTATGGGGGTTAGGACTAACTATGGCTACACCTTC.